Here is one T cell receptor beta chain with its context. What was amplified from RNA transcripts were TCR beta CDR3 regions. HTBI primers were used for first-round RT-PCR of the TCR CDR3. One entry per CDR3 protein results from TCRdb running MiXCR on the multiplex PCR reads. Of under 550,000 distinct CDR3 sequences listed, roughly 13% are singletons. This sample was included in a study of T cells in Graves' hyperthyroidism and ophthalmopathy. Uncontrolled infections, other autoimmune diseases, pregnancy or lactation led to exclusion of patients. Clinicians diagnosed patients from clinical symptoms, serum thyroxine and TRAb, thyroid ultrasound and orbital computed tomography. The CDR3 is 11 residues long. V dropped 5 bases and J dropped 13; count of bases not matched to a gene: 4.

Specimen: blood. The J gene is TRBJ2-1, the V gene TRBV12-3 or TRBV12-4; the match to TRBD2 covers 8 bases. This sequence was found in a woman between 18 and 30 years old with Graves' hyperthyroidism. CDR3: CASSPAGEQFF. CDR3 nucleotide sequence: TGTGCCAGCAGTCCAGCGGGAGAACAGTTCTTC.